The clone carrying this TCR beta chain was seen a single time. No antigen is known for it. Germline assignment: CDR1 SGHRS and CDR2 YFSETQ. V dropped 0 bases and J dropped 2 bases, with 9 bases sitting between them. The CDR3 runs to 14 residues. The record originates from a study of T cell responses to AZD1222 COVID-19 vaccine. Whole-study results and caveats: Spike-wide vaccine-associated CD4 TCRs dominated at 160-218 and 743-854. At baseline, seropositivity was found in only a handful of AZD1222 recipients.

TCRdb keeps only in-frame clones here, not all; method: immunoSEQ multiplex PCR. The sample has about 180,000 clones, 85% to 95% seen once. The sequenced sample was peripheral blood, obtained 28 days after the second AZD1222 dose. This receptor was taken from an adult who received the AZD1222 COVID-19 vaccine. The chain has TRBV5-1 and TRBJ2-7, with D unclear. The CDR3 protein is CASSLASPPYEQYF. The CDR3 DNA is TGCGCCAGCAGCTTGGCAAGTCCCCCCTACGAGCAGTACTTC.